The rows below give T cell receptor beta chains drawn from one sample of a study of post-analysis software for immune sequencing data. TCRdb passed the PCR reads through MiXCR, listing each CDR3 protein once. The data show about 560,000 distinct CDR3 sequences, roughly two fifths seen once. Sequenced: blood. The receptors were sampled from a girl aged 5-17 years with multiple sclerosis. Both conserved end residues are part of each CDR3. A D gene is named only where the DNA matches it firmly. Clone size appears in some rows only: once, few, many, or a class for an expanded clone.

TRBJ1-1,NA,NA,TRBV5-1,TGCGCCAGCAGCTTGTGGCTGGGGGGGAACACTGAAGCTTTCTTT,CASSLWLGGNTEAFF
TRBJ2-7,TRBD1,NA,TRBV7-9,TGTGCCGTAGGGGGACCGGGACAGGGTAAAAGGTACTTC,CAVGGPGQGKRYF
TRBJ2-7,TRBD2,NA,TRBV11-2,TGTGCTTGCAAGCGGGAGGGCTCCTACGAGCAGTACTTC,CACKREGSYEQYF
TRBJ2-7,TRBD1,NA,TRBV20-1,TGCAGTGCTAGAGAACCGGGACAGGTCTACGAGCAGTACTTC,CSAREPGQVYEQYF
TRBJ1-2,TRBD1,few,TRBV12-3/TRBV12-4,TGTGCCAGCAGTGGACAGGGGAGCGGCTACACCTTC,CASSGQGSGYTF
TRBJ2-3,NA,few,TRBV3-1,TGTGCCAGCAGCCCTCGGAGGGCAGATACGCAGTATTTT,CASSPRRADTQYF
TRBJ2-1,TRBD1,NA,TRBV5-8,TGTGCCAGCAGCTCCTACGACAGACAGGGTCAGGTACAACGCGATGAGCAGTTCTTC,CASSSYDRQGQVQRDEQFF
TRBJ2-7,NA,many,TRBV20-1,TGCAGTGCTAGAGATGGCGCGGGGGCCCCCTACGAGCAGTACTTC,CSARDGAGAPYEQYF
TRBJ2-1,NA,few,TRBV5-6,TGTGCCAGCAGCTTGGTGCTTACCAGGACAAATGAGCAGTTCTTC,CASSLVLTRTNEQFF
TRBJ1-2,NA,few,TRBV10-3,TGTGCCATCAGTGAGTCGGTGAGAGGGGTTGGCTACACCTTC,CAISESVRGVGYTF
TRBJ1-2,NA,NA,TRBV10-2,TGCGCCAGCAGTGACGGTCAAATCTATGGCTACACCTTC,CASSDGQIYGYTF
TRBJ2-6,NA,few,TRBV5-6,TGTGCCAGCAGCTTGGAACAGATCTACGGGGCCAACGTCCTGACTTTC,CASSLEQIYGANVLTF
TRBJ1-2,TRBD1,once,TRBV5-1,TGCGCCAGCAGCTCCGGGACAGAATCAGCCGCATATGGCTACACCTTC,CASSSGTESAAYGYTF
TRBJ2-7,TRBD2,few,TRBV5-1,TGCGCCAGCCGCGTCAGCGGGGCCTACGAGCAGTACTTC,CASRVSGAYEQYF
TRBJ2-1,NA,few,TRBV7-9,TGTGCCAGCAGCCCAGGAAACAATGAGCAGTTCTTC,CASSPGNNEQFF
TRBJ2-5,NA,many,TRBV20-1,TGCAGTGCTAGGGGAGGGGGGGCTTCGGAGACCCAGTACTTC,CSARGGGASETQYF
TRBJ2-3,NA,NA,TRBV4-1,TGCGCCAGCAGCCGACGTCCCGGGACTTTCTCGGATACGCAGTATTTT,CASSRRPGTFSDTQYF
TRBJ2-7,TRBD1,NA,TRBV7-8,TGTGCCGGCAGCTTAGTAGGGACAGGGGGATACGAGCAGTACTTC,CAGSLVGTGGYEQYF
TRBJ2-1,NA,few,TRBV18,TGTGCCAGCTCACCAGAATCGGCGGCAGCGACTTACAATGAGCAGTTCTTC,CASSPESAAATYNEQFF
TRBJ2-5,NA,NA,TRBV6-1,TGTGCCAGCAGTGAAGCGGGGGGAGGAGAGACCCAGTACTTC,CASSEAGGGETQYF
TRBJ2-5,NA,once,TRBV29-1,TGCAGCGTTCGAGGGGTTGTCAGGCAAGAGACCCAGTACTTC,CSVRGVVRQETQYF
TRBJ2-4,NA,few,TRBV20-1,TGCAGTGCTCCCCGGGCCGACAGTCCCCAAAACATTCAGTACTTC,CSAPRADSPQNIQYF
TRBJ1-1,NA,NA,TRBV29-1,TGCAGCCTGAGGCCGGGGAGCCAGAACACTGAAGCTTTCTTT,CSLRPGSQNTEAFF
TRBJ2-3,TRBD2,NA,TRBV5-1,TGCGCCAGCAGCCCCTTGGCGACTAGCGGGGGGGCCCCAGATACGCAGTATTTT,CASSPLATSGGAPDTQYF
TRBJ1-2,NA,NA,TRBV7-9,TGTGCCGGAGGGAATAATGGCTACACCTTC,CAGGNNGYTF
TRBJ2-5,NA,few,TRBV9,TGTGCCAGCAGCGAGGGGGGACAGAGTGGGGAGACCCAGTACTTC,CASSEGGQSGETQYF
TRBJ2-7,NA,few,TRBV7-6,TGTGCCAGCAGCCCGGGCCCCCCGCAACGCGAGCAGTACTTC,CASSPGPPQREQYF
TRBJ1-2,NA,few,TRBV5-1,TGCGCCAGCAGCTTGGATGTAGGGGGGAACTATGGCTACACCTTC,CASSLDVGGNYGYTF
TRBJ1-2,NA,NA,TRBV6-2/TRBV6-3,TGTGCCAGCAGAAACCGGGACACCAGGACTAACTATGGCTACACCTTC,CASRNRDTRTNYGYTF
TRBJ2-7,NA,few,TRBV12-3/TRBV12-4,TGTGCCAGCAGTTCCCAGCCCCCCTACGAGCAGTACTTC,CASSSQPPYEQYF
TRBJ2-7,TRBD2,NA,TRBV3-1,TGTGCCAGCAGCCAAGATAGTAGCCTAGCGGGAGAGCAGTACTTC,CASSQDSSLAGEQYF
TRBJ1-1,NA,NA,TRBV12-3/TRBV12-4,TGTGCCAGCAGTTTGTACATAGCCAGATACACTGAAGCTTTCTTT,CASSLYIARYTEAFF
TRBJ2-1,NA,NA,TRBV4-2,TGTGCCAGCAGCCAGGGGCGACGAGGGGACCATGAGCAGTTCTTC,CASSQGRRGDHEQFF
TRBJ2-3,TRBD2,NA,TRBV12-3/TRBV12-4,TGTGCCAGCAGTCCGGACCCGAGCGGGAGGGTGTCAGATACGCAGTATTTT,CASSPDPSGRVSDTQYF
TRBJ1-1,NA,few,TRBV9,TGTGCCAGCAGCGTAGAGGCGAACACTGAAGCTTTCTTT,CASSVEANTEAFF
TRBJ2-4,TRBD1,few,TRBV12-3/TRBV12-4,TGTGCCAGCAGTTTGAGTGAGGGGGCTGGGTTCATTCAGTACTTC,CASSLSEGAGFIQYF
TRBJ2-1,TRBD2,NA,TRBV11-2,TGTGCCAGCAGCTTAATATGGACTAGCGGGAGTTTTAGGGGGAATGAGCAGTTCTTC,CASSLIWTSGSFRGNEQFF
TRBJ2-5,NA,NA,TRBV12-5,TGTGCCACCGGGGGAGAGTCAGGGCAGCAAGAGACCCAGTACTTC,CATGGESGQQETQYF
TRBJ1-2,NA,NA,TRBV7-2,TGTGCCAGCAGCTTAGACGCCGGCCGGAACTATGGCTACACCTTC,CASSLDAGRNYGYTF
TRBJ2-5,NA,NA,TRBV5-1,TGCGCCAGCAGCTTCCGCAGGGGGGAGGCCCAGTACTTC,CASSFRRGEAQYF
TRBJ1-5,NA,few,TRBV6-5,TGTGCCAGCAGTTACAATGGACGGGGCAATCAGCCCCAGCATTTT,CASSYNGRGNQPQHF
TRBJ2-7,NA,NA,TRBV7-9,TGTGCCAGCAGCGGAACCGGGACGGGCCCCTACGAGCAGTACTTC,CASSGTGTGPYEQYF
TRBJ2-1,NA,NA,TRBV5-4,TGTGCCAGCAGCTTGTGGAGGGGGGAGAGATCCCCAACATACAATGAGCAGTTCTTC,CASSLWRGERSPTYNEQFF
TRBJ1-2,NA,NA,TRBV10-3,TGTGCCATCAGTGAGCCCGGGGGAAGGGAAGATGGCTACACCTTC,CAISEPGGREDGYTF
TRBJ2-7,NA,NA,TRBV4-1,TGCGCCAGCAGCCTCAACCCGGGGACTGGCTTCAGGTACGAGCAGTACTTC,CASSLNPGTGFRYEQYF